This T cell receptor (beta chain) was sequenced in a study of CD8 T cells in ankylosing spondylitis. This clonotype was recorded many times. Its cognate antigen is unknown. V dropped 5 bases and J dropped 1 base, with 16 bases sitting between them. Germline values: CDR1 DFQATT, CDR2 SNEGSKA (reference sequence). This CDR3 has 15 residues. Study conclusions and caveats: Peripheral blood samples showed relatively rare disease-linked clones, and these clones were CD8+. As reported, disease-linked clones showed significant enrichment in matched ankylosing spondylitis synovial fluid. Apparently characteristic of ankylosing spondylitis blood was a TCR beta motif (roughly eight highly homologous variants).

5'-RACE, quantitative and with molecular barcodes, yielded the TCR beta libraries. TCRdb re-called the 5' RACE reads with MiXCR, one entry per CDR3 protein. The sample has about 200,000 distinct CDR3 sequences; just under 7.5% are singletons. This sequence was found in a male donor with ankylosing spondylitis. The rearrangement links TRBV20-1 to TRBJ2-3; D is unclear. The sequenced sample consisted of blood, either unsorted or a sorted T cell fraction (not recorded which). The CDR3: CSALRPAEGTDTQYF. The CDR3 nucleotides are TGCAGTGCTCTCCGCCCGGCTGAGGGCACAGATACGCAGTATTTT.